The rows below give T cell receptor beta chains drawn from one sample of a study of blood T cell repertoires in COVID-19. The table came from immunoSEQ multiplex PCR; TCRdb's copy has only in-frame clones and leaves some out. The table has a few hundred thousand clones, more than 70% seen once; the top ten hold nearly 7.5%. The sample was PBMCs or T cells enriched from blood (not recorded which). Receptors originate from a woman aged 40 to 50 with acute COVID-19. Each CDR3 is given with its conserved first and last residue. D genes are given only for firm matches. Clone size is not always given. Where it is, it says once, few, many or a class for expanded clones.

abundance: NA
d_gene: NA
j_gene: TRBJ2-1
len: 16
v_gene: TRBV7-3
CDR3nt: TGTGCCAGCAGCGTCACCGGACTCTCCTCAGTCAATGAGCAGTTCTTC
CDR3aa: CASSVTGLSSVNEQFF

abundance: NA
d_gene: NA
j_gene: TRBJ1-5
len: 16
v_gene: TRBV27
CDR3nt: TGTGCCAGCAGTCCCCTCGTTGCGGGGGGCAATCAGCCCCAGCATTTT
CDR3aa: CASSPLVAGGNQPQHF

abundance: few
d_gene: NA
j_gene: TRBJ1-2
len: 14
v_gene: TRBV11-2
CDR3nt: TGTGCCAGCAGCTTAGAGGGAGTAGGGAATGGCTACACCTTC
CDR3aa: CASSLEGVGNGYTF

abundance: few
d_gene: NA
j_gene: TRBJ1-1
len: 11
v_gene: TRBV24-1
CDR3nt: TGTGCCACCGCGGGCCCCGGTGGAGCTTTCTTT
CDR3aa: CATAGPGGAFF

abundance: NA
d_gene: NA
j_gene: TRBJ1-2
len: 19
v_gene: TRBV19
CDR3nt: TGTGCCAGTAGTATAGATTCTGGATCGTCCGGAGCCCCGGTCTATGGCTACACCTTC
CDR3aa: CASSIDSGSSGAPVYGYTF

abundance: NA
d_gene: TRBD2
j_gene: TRBJ2-2
len: 18
v_gene: TRBV19
CDR3nt: TGTGCCAGTAGTATATGGGGTAGCGGGAGCCCGAACACCGGGGAGCTGTTTTTT
CDR3aa: CASSIWGSGSPNTGELFF

abundance: once
d_gene: TRBD2
j_gene: TRBJ2-5
len: 14
v_gene: TRBV7-2
CDR3nt: TGTGCCAGCGGAATGACTAGCGGGAAAGAGACCCAGTACTTC
CDR3aa: CASGMTSGKETQYF

abundance: NA
d_gene: NA
j_gene: TRBJ2-3
len: 17
v_gene: TRBV27
CDR3nt: TGTGCCAGCAGCCCACCTCGACAGGTCAGACTCTCAGATACGCAGTATTTT
CDR3aa: CASSPPRQVRLSDTQYF

abundance: NA
d_gene: NA
j_gene: TRBJ1-6
len: 17
v_gene: TRBV4-1
CDR3nt: TGCGCCAGCAGCCCGACTGCGGAGCGAGGCCTTAATTCACCCCTCCACTTT
CDR3aa: CASSPTAERGLNSPLHF

abundance: few
d_gene: NA
j_gene: TRBJ1-6
len: 11
v_gene: TRBV30
CDR3nt: TGTGCCTGGTCCAGGGATTCACCCCTCCACTTT
CDR3aa: CAWSRDSPLHF

abundance: NA
d_gene: NA
j_gene: TRBJ2-7
len: 12
v_gene: TRBV3-1/TRBV3-2
CDR3nt: TGTGCCAGCAGCCAAGGGGAGAGGGAGCAGTACTTC
CDR3aa: CASSQGEREQYF

abundance: NA
d_gene: NA
j_gene: TRBJ2-6
len: 17
v_gene: TRBV28
CDR3nt: TGTGCCAGCAGTCCGACATGGCAGGGAACTGGGGCCAACGTCCTGACTTTC
CDR3aa: CASSPTWQGTGANVLTF

abundance: NA
d_gene: TRBD1
j_gene: TRBJ1-4
len: 16
v_gene: TRBV3-1/TRBV3-2
CDR3nt: TGTGCCAGCAGCCAAAAGACAGGGCGGCTAGGTGAAAAACTGTTTTTT
CDR3aa: CASSQKTGRLGEKLFF

abundance: once
d_gene: NA
j_gene: TRBJ1-5
len: 16
v_gene: TRBV4-1
CDR3nt: TGCGCCAGCAGCCAAGAAGCGTCAGGACTGAATCAGCCCCAGCATTTT
CDR3aa: CASSQEASGLNQPQHF

abundance: NA
d_gene: TRBD1
j_gene: TRBJ1-2
len: 14
v_gene: TRBV2
CDR3nt: TGTGCCAGCAGGGGACAGGCCTCTAACTATGGCTACACCTTC
CDR3aa: CASRGQASNYGYTF

abundance: NA
d_gene: TRBD2
j_gene: TRBJ2-2
len: 13
v_gene: TRBV30
CDR3nt: TGTGCCCGTCTAGCGGGATTCACCGGGGAGCTGTTTTTT
CDR3aa: CARLAGFTGELFF

abundance: NA
d_gene: NA
j_gene: TRBJ1-6
len: 13
v_gene: TRBV5-1
CDR3nt: TGCGCCAGCAGCTTTGATCCAGGTTCTTCCCTCCACTTT
CDR3aa: CASSFDPGSSLHF

abundance: few
d_gene: TRBD2
j_gene: TRBJ2-3
len: 15
v_gene: TRBV29-1
CDR3nt: TGCAGCGTTGGGATAGCGGGCCCCCACGGCGATACGCAGTATTTT
CDR3aa: CSVGIAGPHGDTQYF

abundance: NA
d_gene: TRBD1
j_gene: TRBJ2-1
len: 15
v_gene: TRBV25-1
CDR3nt: TGTGCCAGCAGTGCGCCGGGACAGGGGGCAAATGAGCAGTTCTTC
CDR3aa: CASSAPGQGANEQFF

abundance: NA
d_gene: TRBD1
j_gene: TRBJ1-4
len: 14
v_gene: TRBV6-1
CDR3nt: TGTGCCAGCAGTGAAGGGACAGGGGGCGAAAAACTGTTTTTT
CDR3aa: CASSEGTGGEKLFF

abundance: NA
d_gene: NA
j_gene: TRBJ2-3
len: 13
v_gene: TRBV6-5
CDR3nt: TGTGCCAGCAGTTACTACGCGACAGATACGCAGTATTTT
CDR3aa: CASSYYATDTQYF

abundance: NA
d_gene: TRBD2
j_gene: TRBJ2-7
len: 17
v_gene: TRBV19
CDR3nt: TGTGCCAGTAGTATAAAGGGCCCGGGACTAGCGGGGTACGAGCAGTACTTC
CDR3aa: CASSIKGPGLAGYEQYF

abundance: NA
d_gene: NA
j_gene: TRBJ1-5
len: 11
v_gene: TRBV7-9
CDR3nt: TGTGCCAGCGGGGCCTATCAGCCCCAGCATTTT
CDR3aa: CASGAYQPQHF

abundance: NA
d_gene: TRBD1
j_gene: TRBJ1-1
len: 16
v_gene: TRBV11-2
CDR3nt: TGTGCCAGCAGCCCCTCCCACGGACAGGGAGTCACTGAAGCTTTCTTT
CDR3aa: CASSPSHGQGVTEAFF

abundance: NA
d_gene: TRBD1
j_gene: TRBJ1-1
len: 15
v_gene: TRBV7-3
CDR3nt: TGTGCCAGCAGCAGACAGGGAGGAGGGGGCACTGAAGCTTTCTTT
CDR3aa: CASSRQGGGGTEAFF

abundance: NA
d_gene: NA
j_gene: TRBJ2-3
len: 13
v_gene: TRBV5-4
CDR3nt: TGTGCCAGCAGCTTGGCCCTGGCAAACCAGCAGTATTTT
CDR3aa: CASSLALANQQYF

abundance: NA
d_gene: NA
j_gene: TRBJ2-3
len: 14
v_gene: TRBV5-6
CDR3nt: TGTGCCAGCACTACGGGGATAAGCACAGATACGCAGTATTTT
CDR3aa: CASTTGISTDTQYF

abundance: NA
d_gene: NA
j_gene: TRBJ2-5
len: 14
v_gene: TRBV11-3
CDR3nt: TGTGCCAGCAGCTTATCGGCAGGGCAAGAGACCCAGTACTTC
CDR3aa: CASSLSAGQETQYF

abundance: NA
d_gene: TRBD1
j_gene: TRBJ2-5
len: 16
v_gene: TRBV7-9
CDR3nt: TGTGCCAGCAGCCCTTGGACAGGGGCTGACCAAGAGACCCAGTACTTC
CDR3aa: CASSPWTGADQETQYF

abundance: NA
d_gene: TRBD1
j_gene: TRBJ1-5
len: 15
v_gene: TRBV6-5
CDR3nt: TGTGCCAGCAGTTCGGACAGGAATAGCAATCAGCCCCAGCATTTT
CDR3aa: CASSSDRNSNQPQHF

abundance: NA
d_gene: TRBD1
j_gene: TRBJ1-1
len: 15
v_gene: TRBV19
CDR3nt: TGTGCCAGCCATGGGGACAGGGTTTTATTCACTGAAGCTTTCTTT
CDR3aa: CASHGDRVLFTEAFF

abundance: NA
d_gene: NA
j_gene: TRBJ1-3
len: 17
v_gene: TRBV21-1
CDR3nt: NA
CDR3aa: CASRPLLRWGAGNTIYF

abundance: NA
d_gene: TRBD1
j_gene: TRBJ2-2
len: 13
v_gene: TRBV11-3
CDR3nt: TGTGCCAGCAGACGACAGGGGGTCGGGGAGCTGTTTTTT
CDR3aa: CASRRQGVGELFF

abundance: NA
d_gene: TRBD2
j_gene: TRBJ2-4
len: 16
v_gene: TRBV3-1/TRBV3-2
CDR3nt: TGTGCCAGCAGCAAGTCGGGGACTAGCTCAAAAAACATTCAGTACTTC
CDR3aa: CASSKSGTSSKNIQYF

abundance: NA
d_gene: TRBD1
j_gene: TRBJ2-7
len: 12
v_gene: TRBV6-5
CDR3nt: TGTGCCAGCAGCCAGACAGGGAGCGAGCAGTACTTC
CDR3aa: CASSQTGSEQYF

abundance: NA
d_gene: NA
j_gene: TRBJ1-4
len: 13
v_gene: TRBV30
CDR3nt: TGTGCCTGGAGTGTACTTCCCGCCGAAAAACTGTTTTTT
CDR3aa: CAWSVLPAEKLFF

abundance: NA
d_gene: TRBD2
j_gene: TRBJ2-1
len: 17
v_gene: TRBV11-2
CDR3nt: TGTGCCAGCAGCTTAAACCCCGGACTAGCGGGAGTAAGTGAGCAGTTCTTC
CDR3aa: CASSLNPGLAGVSEQFF